The rows below give T cell receptor beta chains drawn from one sample of a study of blood T cells in healthy people across ages. TCRdb ran MiXCR on the 5' RACE reads and lists one entry per CDR3 protein. The profile shows 1,800,000 or so distinct CDR3 sequences, about 39% of them singletons. Sequencing was performed on blood. These receptors all stem from a human donor in good health. Each CDR3 is given with its conserved first and last residue. The D gene is left open where the match is weak. Expanded clones are given a class, and other clones once, few, many or no size at all.

>-|TRBV20-1|12|TRBJ2-7|-
TGCAGTGCTAAGAAGTCGCCCTACGAGCAGTACTTC
CSAKKSPYEQYF
>many|TRBV7-2|11|TRBJ2-3|-
TGTGCCAGCAGCTTCTTCGATACGCAGTATTTT
CASSFFDTQYF
>-|TRBV7-9|13|TRBJ1-1|-
TGTGCCAGCAGCTTAGAGGTGGTAACTGAAGCTTTCTTT
CASSLEVVTEAFF
>few|TRBV7-9|14|TRBJ2-7|-
TGTGCCAGCAGCAGAGAGGGGGGGGCCTACGAGCAGTACTTC
CASSREGGAYEQYF
>-|TRBV20-1|12|TRBJ2-5|-
TGCAGTGCTGGATTATTTCGGGAGACCCAGTACTTC
CSAGLFRETQYF
>few|TRBV29-1|13|TRBJ2-5|TRBD2
TGCAGCCTCTCTCCGGGAGGTGAAGAGACCCAGTACTTC
CSLSPGGEETQYF
>-|TRBV2|14|TRBJ1-2|-
TGTGCCAGCAAAGAACAGGGACCGCACTATGGCTACACCTTC
CASKEQGPHYGYTF
>-|TRBV4-3|16|TRBJ2-1|-
TGCGCCAGCAGCCAAGTCGGAGGGGTAGGCTACAATGAGCAGTTCTTC
CASSQVGGVGYNEQFF
>few|TRBV24-1|14|TRBJ2-1|TRBD2
TGTGCCACCAGCATTAGCGGGGGTGACAATGAGCAGTTCTTC
CATSISGGDNEQFF
>few|TRBV29-1|12|TRBJ1-1|-
TGCAGCGTTGCCAGGGCCTACACTGAAGCTTTCTTT
CSVARAYTEAFF
>few|TRBV7-2|16|TRBJ2-3|TRBD2
TGTGCCAGCAGCCCGGGGGGGCGGGCTGGCACAGATACGCAGTATTTT
CASSPGGRAGTDTQYF
>-|TRBV28|14|TRBJ2-1|-
TGTGCCAGCAGTTCCCAGGGGTTTGCGGGTGAGCAGTTCTTC
CASSSQGFAGEQFF
>few|TRBV7-2|15|TRBJ1-1|-
TGTGCCAGCAGCCGCTACGGGTCGGGGAATACTGAAGCTTTCTTT
CASSRYGSGNTEAFF
>-|TRBV12-3/TRBV12-4|9|TRBJ2-7|-
TGTGCCAGCGGACACGAGCAGTACTTC
CASGHEQYF
>few|TRBV5-1|17|TRBJ1-1|-
TGCGCCAGCAGTTTCGGCTTGGGACGGATCAAGGACACTGAAGCTTTCTTT
CASSFGLGRIKDTEAFF
>few|TRBV6-5|13|TRBJ2-1|-
TGTGCCAGCAGTTACGACAGGAGGGATGAGCAGTTCTTC
CASSYDRRDEQFF
>once|TRBV19|15|TRBJ1-3|-
TGTGCCAGTAGTATAGATCGGGGGTCTGGAAACACCATATATTTT
CASSIDRGSGNTIYF
>-|TRBV14|16|TRBJ2-1|TRBD1
TGTGCCAGCAGCCAAACCGGGACAGAAGCCTACAATGAGCAGTTCTTC
CASSQTGTEAYNEQFF
>-|TRBV7-9|17|TRBJ1-5|-
TGTGCCAGCAGAGACGGAGGGTCGGGGTATAGCAATCAGCCCCAGCATTTT
CASRDGGSGYSNQPQHF
>-|TRBV12-3/TRBV12-4|11|TRBJ2-7|-
TGTGCCAGCAGTTTTGTCAATGAGCAGTACTTC
CASSFVNEQYF
>-|TRBV24-1|12|TRBJ1-2|TRBD1
TGTGCCACTGCACAGGGGGACTATGGCTACACCTTC
CATAQGDYGYTF
>-|TRBV25-1|14|TRBJ2-5|-
TGTGCCAGCAGTGAATCTGGCAGGGAAGAGACCCAGTACTTC
CASSESGREETQYF
>few|TRBV6-2/TRBV6-3|13|TRBJ1-2|-
TGTGCCAGCACCCAGGACAGACCCTATGGCTACACCTTC
CASTQDRPYGYTF
>-|TRBV7-3|15|TRBJ2-1|TRBD2
TGTGCCAGCAGCTTCCCTAGCGGGGGGTGGAATGAGCAGTTCTTC
CASSFPSGGWNEQFF
>-|TRBV6-1|11|TRBJ2-7|-
TGTGCCAGCAGTGAAGCGCGTGAGCAGTACTTC
CASSEAREQYF
>-|TRBV24-1|17|TRBJ2-6|-
TGTGCCACCAGTGATCCATCTGGGAGCTCTGGGGCCAACGTCCTGACTTTC
CATSDPSGSSGANVLTF
>-|TRBV12-3/TRBV12-4|13|TRBJ2-5|-
TGTGCCAGCAGTTTATACTTTCAAGAGACCCAGTACTTC
CASSLYFQETQYF